These 18 T cell receptor beta chains were all obtained from the same sample, sequenced in a study of cytomegalovirus exposure and HLA in healthy donors. Using immunoSEQ multiplex PCR, the repertoire was profiled, and TCRdb retains in-frame clones only, with some absent. This table has roughly 140,000 clones, approximately 90% appearing once. Material: PBMCs. The receptors were sampled from a young man in good health and CMV-seronegative.

This clone occurred a few times. CDR3 DNA sequence: TGCGCCAGCAGACGAGCGGAGTCCACAGATACGCAGTATTTT. It codes for CASRRAESTDTQYF. The gene calls are TRBV4-3 and TRBJ2-3, with D possibly being TRBD2 (5 bases). V was shortened by 6 bases and J by 2 bases, with 12 bases between the two germline ends. CDR1 is LGHNA and CDR2 is YSLEER in the germline V gene. CDR3 length equals 14 residues.

This clone is a singleton in its sample. The CDR3 DNA reads TGTGCCAGCAGCGTAGCTAAAGGGGGGGCGAATGAGCAGTTCTTC. As protein: CASSVAKGGANEQFF. This chain links TRBV9 with TRBJ2-1; D is possibly TRBD2 (7 bases). There are 15 residues in the CDR3. The V gene's germline CDR1 is SGDLS and CDR2 YYNGEE. Between the trimmed V and J ends, which lost 0 bases and 7 bases, there was a span of 14 bases.

This rearrangement joins TRBV5-1 to TRBJ2-5; 9 bases line up with TRBD1. In germline, CDR1 is SGHRS, CDR2 YFSETQ. V gave up 6 bases and J gave up 5 bases; unmatched junction bases: 5. The CDR3 has 13 residues. CDR3 region: CASTQGARETQYF. CDR3 in DNA: TGCGCCAGCACACAGGGGGCGAGGGAGACCCAGTACTTC.

This clone was seen once. The chain has TRBV5-1 and TRBJ2-3; tentative D call: TRBD2 (6 bases). Germline V CDR1 and CDR2: SGHRS, YFSETQ. The germline V and J ends were trimmed by 1 base and 6 bases, with 18 bases remaining between them. The length of the CDR3 is 16 residues. Here the CDR3 DNA reads TGCGCCAGCAGCTTGAACGGCGCGGGGTCGGCCGATACGCAGTATTTT. It encodes CASSLNGAGSADTQYF. Variable domain in full (rest from reference TRBV5-1 and TRBJ2-3): KAGVTQTPRYLIKTRGQQVTLSCSPISGHRSVSWYQQTPGQGLQFLFEYFSETQRNKGNFPGRFSGRQFSNSRSEMNVSTLELGDSALYLCASSLNGAGSADTQYFGPGTRLTVL.

V is TRBV7-2 and J is TRBJ2-2; tentatively, D is TRBD2 (5 bases). There are 18 residues in the CDR3. V dropped 2 bases and J dropped 5 bases, with 21 bases sitting between them. The germline V gene encodes CDR1 SGHTA and CDR2 FQGNSA. The CDR3 is CASSLPSLRGIPTGELFF. The CDR3 DNA sequence: TGTGCCAGCAGCTTACCTAGCCTAAGAGGGATTCCTACCGGGGAGCTGTTTTTT.

This clone appeared a single time. CDR3 loop: CASSLEAGVRLTDTQYF. The CDR3 nucleotides read TGCGCCAGCAGCTTGGAGGCAGGGGTACGACTCACAGATACGCAGTATTTT. The chain employs TRBV5-1 and TRBJ2-3, with D perhaps matching TRBD1 (6 bases). The V gene lost 0 bases and the J gene lost 2 bases, with 16 bases spanning the gap. The CDR3 covers 17 residues. Germline V CDR1 and CDR2: SGHRS, YFSETQ.

This clone occurred once. The chain employs TRBV27 and TRBJ2-7, with 9 nucleotides matching TRBD1. V was clipped by 5 bases and J by 6 bases; unmatched bases: 5. Germline V gene lookup returns CDR1 MNHEY and CDR2 SMNVEV (reference sequence). CDR3 length: 13 residues. CDR3 protein: CASSNGTGREQYF. The CDR3 nucleotides read TGTGCCAGCAGTAATGGGACAGGGCGCGAGCAGTACTTC.

CDR3 in DNA: TGTGCCAGCAGCCTACAGGGGGTAGGTGAGGGCACAGATACGCAGTATTTT. Protein sequence: CASSLQGVGEGTDTQYF. This chain connects TRBV4-2 to TRBJ2-3, with 8 bases aligning to TRBD1. Germline V gives CDR1 LGHNA, CDR2 YNFKEQ. With V trimmed by 4 bases and J by 1 base, 10 bases remained unmatched. There are 17 residues in the CDR3.

The rearrangement links TRBV5-1 to TRBJ1-1; 7 bases align to TRBD1. The CDR3 is 17 residues long. CDR1 is SGHRS and CDR2 is YFSETQ in the germline V gene. The V segment lost 0 bases and the J segment 0 bases; nucleotides outside the gene matches: 8. CDR3 loop: CASSLEGVGTVNTEAFF. The CDR3 nucleotides read TGCGCCAGCAGCTTGGAGGGGGTCGGGACAGTGAACACTGAAGCTTTCTTT. Complete variable domain (other parts from reference TRBV5-1 and TRBJ1-1): KAGVTQTPRYLIKTRGQQVTLSCSPISGHRSVSWYQQTPGQGLQFLFEYFSETQRNKGNFPGRFSGRQFSNSRSEMNVSTLELGDSALYLCASSLEGVGTVNTEAFFGQGTRLTVV.

This rearrangement joins TRBV11-3 to TRBJ2-5; the match to TRBD2 covers 9 bases. With V trimmed by 5 bases and J by 5 bases, 15 bases remained unmatched. The CDR3 is 17 amino acids. The germline V gene has CDR1 SGHNT and CDR2 YENEEA. CDR3 region: CASSPLAGFILGETQYF. CDR3 coding DNA: TGTGCCAGCAGCCCCCTAGCGGGATTCATCCTGGGGGAGACCCAGTACTTC. The full variable domain, in which reference TRBV11-3 and TRBJ2-5 provide the parts outside the CDR3, is EAGVVQSPRYKIIEKKQPVAFWCNPISGHNTLYWYLQNLGQGPELLIRYENEEAVDDSQLPKDRFSAERLKGVDSTLKIQPAELGDSAVYLCASSPLAGFILGETQYFGPGTRLLVL.

The chain recombines TRBV5-1 with TRBJ2-5, with 9 positions matching TRBD1. The V and J ends lost 0 bases and 5 bases, in that order; junction bases with no gene match: 11. Per germline, CDR1 SGHRS and CDR2 YFSETQ. The CDR3 length is 17 residues. The CDR3 nucleotides are TGCGCCAGCAGCTTGGGAGTTACGGGACAGGGTTGGGAGACCCAGTACTTC. Translation gives CASSLGVTGQGWETQYF.

This chain uses TRBV11-2 with TRBJ2-3; TRBD2 might be the D (6 bases). V lost 1 base and J 6 bases, leaving 8 bases between the germline ends. The germline CDR1 and CDR2 sequences are SGHAT and FQNNGV. This CDR3 has 13 amino acids. CDR3 region: CASSLAGDDTQYF. CDR3 nucleotide sequence: TGTGCCAGCAGCTTAGCGGGGGACGATACGCAGTATTTT. Full variable domain (remainder filled in from reference TRBV11-2 and TRBJ2-3): EAGVAQSPRYKIIEKRQSVAFWCNPISGHATLYWYQQILGQGPKLLIQFQNNGVVDDSQLPKDRFSAERLKGVDSTLKIQPAKLEDSAVYLCASSLAGDDTQYFGPGTRLTVL.

V is TRBV5-4 and J is TRBJ1-6; 7 nucleotides match TRBD1. The V gene end was trimmed by 8 bases and the J gene end by 8 bases; junction bases not matched to a gene: 10. The germline CDR1 and CDR2 sequences are SGHNT and YYREEE (reference sequence). The CDR3 sequence is 14 residues long. This CDR3 is CARSGDREDSPLHF. In nucleotides, the CDR3 is TGTGCCAGGTCCGGCGACAGGGAAGATTCACCCCTCCACTTT.

The CDR3: CASSYGSSNTGELFF. CDR3 DNA: TGCGCCAGCAGCTACGGTAGCTCGAACACCGGGGAGCTGTTTTTT. The chain carries TRBV5-1 and TRBJ2-2; D remains ambiguous. The germline V gene encodes CDR1 SGHRS and CDR2 YFSETQ. This CDR3 is 15 amino acids long. V was pared by 3 bases and J by 0 bases, with 9 bases between.

This clone was detected only a few times. The chain combines TRBV6-4 with TRBJ2-2, with 8 bases fitting TRBD2. This CDR3 has 13 residues. Germline V lookup: CDR1 MRHNA, CDR2 SNTAGT. V gave up 6 bases and J gave up 3 bases; unmatched junction bases: 0. Here the CDR3 reads CASRTSDTGELFF. CDR3 DNA sequence: TGTGCCAGCAGGACTAGCGACACCGGGGAGCTGTTTTTT.

The V and J genes are TRBV6-5 and TRBJ1-1; no clear D gene. Germline loops: CDR1 MNHEY, CDR2 SVGAGI. V lost 2 bases to trimming and J lost 3 bases, with 7 bases between them. The length of the CDR3 is 13 residues. As DNA, the CDR3 is TGTGCCAGCAGTTACGGAGGCGACACTGAAGCTTTCTTT. Amino acids: CASSYGGDTEAFF.

This clone was recorded once. Here the CDR3 reads CSVSVSGANVLTF. CDR3 DNA sequence: TGCAGCGTTTCAGTCTCTGGGGCCAACGTCCTGACTTTC. The chain joins TRBV29-1 to TRBJ2-6, with D unresolved. The length of the CDR3 is 13 residues. The V and J ends lost 5 bases and 0 bases respectively, with 5 bases between them. Germline values: CDR1 SQVTM, CDR2 ANQGSEA.

This clone was counted between two and nine times. The chain links TRBV7-8 to TRBJ1-5, with D uncertain. Germline lookup yields CDR1 SGHVS and CDR2 FQNEAQ. CDR3 length: 13 amino acids. With 1 base removed from V and 2 bases from J, the gap between germline ends came to 3 bases. This chain's CDR3 is CASSLVGNQPQHF. DNA for the CDR3: TGTGCCAGCAGCTTAGTAGGCAATCAGCCCCAGCATTTT.